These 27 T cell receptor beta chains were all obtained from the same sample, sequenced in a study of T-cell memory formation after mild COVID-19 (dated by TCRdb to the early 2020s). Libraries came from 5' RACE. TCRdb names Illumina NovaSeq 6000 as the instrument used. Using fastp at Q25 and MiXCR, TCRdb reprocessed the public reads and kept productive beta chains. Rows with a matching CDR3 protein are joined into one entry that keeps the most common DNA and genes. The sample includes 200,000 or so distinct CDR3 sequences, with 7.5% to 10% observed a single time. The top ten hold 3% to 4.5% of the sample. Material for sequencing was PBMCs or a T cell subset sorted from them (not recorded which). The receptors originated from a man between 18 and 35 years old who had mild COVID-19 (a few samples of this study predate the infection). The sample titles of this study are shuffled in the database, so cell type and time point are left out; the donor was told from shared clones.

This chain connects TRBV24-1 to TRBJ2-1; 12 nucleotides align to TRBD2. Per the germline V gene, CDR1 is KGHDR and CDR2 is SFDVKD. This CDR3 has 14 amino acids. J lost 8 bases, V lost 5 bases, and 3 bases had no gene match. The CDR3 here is CATSGLAGVDEQFF. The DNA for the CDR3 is TGTGCCACCAGTGGACTAGCGGGGGTGGATGAGCAGTTCTTC.

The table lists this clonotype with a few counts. In DNA, the CDR3 is TGTGCCAGCTCACCACCATCGGGCACAGATACGCAGTATTTT. It yields the protein CASSPPSGTDTQYF. The gene calls are TRBV18 and TRBJ2-3, with D hard to call. V lost 0 bases to trimming and J lost 1 base, with 5 bases between them. The CDR3 is made up of 14 amino acids. Germline-derived CDR1 and CDR2 are KGHSH and LQKENI.

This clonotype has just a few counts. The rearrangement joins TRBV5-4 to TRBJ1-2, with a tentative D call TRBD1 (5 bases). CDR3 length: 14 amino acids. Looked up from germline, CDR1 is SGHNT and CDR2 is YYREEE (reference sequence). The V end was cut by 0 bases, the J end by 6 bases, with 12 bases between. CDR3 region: CASSLVVGGHGYTF. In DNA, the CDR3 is TGTGCCAGCAGCTTGGTGGTGGGGGGACATGGCTACACCTTC.

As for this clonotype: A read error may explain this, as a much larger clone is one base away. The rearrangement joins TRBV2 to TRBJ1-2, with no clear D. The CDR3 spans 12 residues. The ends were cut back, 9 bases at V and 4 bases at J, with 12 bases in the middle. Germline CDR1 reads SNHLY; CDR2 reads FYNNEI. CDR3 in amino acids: CARKRDIYGYTF. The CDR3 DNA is TGTGCCAGAAAAAGGGATATCTATGGCTACACCTTC. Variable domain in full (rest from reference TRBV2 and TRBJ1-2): EPEVTQTPSHQVTQMGQEVILRCVPISNHLYFYWYRQILGQKVEFLVSFYNNEISEKSEIFDDQFSVERPDGSNFTLKIRSTKLEDSAMYFCARKRDIYGYTFGSGTRLTVV.

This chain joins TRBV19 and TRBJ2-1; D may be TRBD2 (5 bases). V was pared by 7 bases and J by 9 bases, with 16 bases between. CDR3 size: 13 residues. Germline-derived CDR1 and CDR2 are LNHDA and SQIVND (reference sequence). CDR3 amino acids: CASKALLASEQFF. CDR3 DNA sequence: TGTGCCAGTAAGGCCCTTCTAGCTTCTGAGCAGTTCTTC.

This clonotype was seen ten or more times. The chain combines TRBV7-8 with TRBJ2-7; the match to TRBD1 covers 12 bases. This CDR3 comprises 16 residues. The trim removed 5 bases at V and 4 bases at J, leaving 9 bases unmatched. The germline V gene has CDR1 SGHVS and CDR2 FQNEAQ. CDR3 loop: CASSAGGTGGFYEQYF. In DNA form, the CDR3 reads TGTGCCAGCAGCGCGGGGGGGACAGGGGGCTTTTACGAGCAGTACTTC.

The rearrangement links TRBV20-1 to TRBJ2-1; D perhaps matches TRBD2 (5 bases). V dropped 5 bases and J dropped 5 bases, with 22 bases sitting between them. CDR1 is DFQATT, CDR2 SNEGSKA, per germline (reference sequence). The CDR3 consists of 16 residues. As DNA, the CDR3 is TGCAGTGCTTTCCCCTTCACTAGTCGAGGTGACAATGAGCAGTTCTTC. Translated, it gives CSAFPFTSRGDNEQFF.

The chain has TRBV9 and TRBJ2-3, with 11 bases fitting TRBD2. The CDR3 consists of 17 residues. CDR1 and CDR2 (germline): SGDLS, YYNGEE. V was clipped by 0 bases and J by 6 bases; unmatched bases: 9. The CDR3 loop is CASSVDGTSGPWDTQYF. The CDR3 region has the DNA TGTGCCAGCAGCGTAGACGGGACTAGCGGACCTTGGGATACGCAGTATTTT.

This CDR3 is CASSPSPGHLFF. The CDR3 DNA is TGTGCCAGCAGTCCTAGCCCGGGACACTTGTTTTTT. The chain uses TRBV6-5 and TRBJ1-4, with a tentative D call TRBD1 (6 bases). V was shortened by 5 bases and J by 15 bases, with 16 bases between the two germline ends. The CDR3 contains 12 residues. Per the germline V gene, CDR1 is MNHEY and CDR2 is SVGAGI.

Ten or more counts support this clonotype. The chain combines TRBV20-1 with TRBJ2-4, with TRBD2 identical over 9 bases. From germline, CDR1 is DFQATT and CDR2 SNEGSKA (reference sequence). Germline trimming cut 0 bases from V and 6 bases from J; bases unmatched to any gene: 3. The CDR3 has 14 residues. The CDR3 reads CSAREASGVNIQYF. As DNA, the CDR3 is TGCAGTGCTAGAGAGGCTAGCGGGGTAAACATTCAGTACTTC.

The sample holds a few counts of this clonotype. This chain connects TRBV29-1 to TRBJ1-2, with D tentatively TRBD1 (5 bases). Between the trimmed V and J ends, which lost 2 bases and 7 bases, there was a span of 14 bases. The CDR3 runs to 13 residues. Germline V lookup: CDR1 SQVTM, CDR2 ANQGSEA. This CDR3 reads CSVEPEGPTGYTF. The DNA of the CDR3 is TGCAGCGTTGAACCGGAGGGACCGACTGGCTACACCTTC.

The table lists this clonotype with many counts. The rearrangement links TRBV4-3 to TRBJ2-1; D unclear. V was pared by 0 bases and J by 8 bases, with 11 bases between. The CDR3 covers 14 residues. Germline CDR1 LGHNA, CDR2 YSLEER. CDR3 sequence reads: CASSQDVSFDEQFF. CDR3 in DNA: TGCGCCAGCAGCCAAGACGTAAGTTTCGATGAGCAGTTCTTC.

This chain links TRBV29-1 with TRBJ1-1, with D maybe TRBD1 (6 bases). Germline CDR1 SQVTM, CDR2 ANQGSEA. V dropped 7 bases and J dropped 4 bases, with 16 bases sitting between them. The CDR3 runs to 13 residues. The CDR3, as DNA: TGCAGCGGTAACCGGGACACCTCCACTGAAGCTTTCTTT. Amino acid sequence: CSGNRDTSTEAFF.

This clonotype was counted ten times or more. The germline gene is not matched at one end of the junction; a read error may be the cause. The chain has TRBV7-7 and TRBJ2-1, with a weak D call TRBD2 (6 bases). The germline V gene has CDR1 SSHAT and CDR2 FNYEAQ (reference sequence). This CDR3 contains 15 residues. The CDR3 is CASSLTGGSYNEQFF. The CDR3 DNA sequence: TGTGCTAGCAGCTTAACCGGGGGCTCCTACAATGAGCAGTTCTTC.

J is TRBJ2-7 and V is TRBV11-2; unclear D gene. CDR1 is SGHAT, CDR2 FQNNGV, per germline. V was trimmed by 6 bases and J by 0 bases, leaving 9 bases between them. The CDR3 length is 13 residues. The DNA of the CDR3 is TGTGCCAGCAGATCAGTGAGCTCCTACGAGCAGTACGTC. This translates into CASRSVSSYEQYV.

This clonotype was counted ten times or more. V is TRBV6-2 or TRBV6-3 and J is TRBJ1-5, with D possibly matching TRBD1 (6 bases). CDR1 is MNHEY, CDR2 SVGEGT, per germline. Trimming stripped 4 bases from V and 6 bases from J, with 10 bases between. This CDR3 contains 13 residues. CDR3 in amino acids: CASSSRGTQPQHF. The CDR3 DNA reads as TGTGCCAGCAGTTCCAGGGGTACTCAGCCCCAGCATTTT.

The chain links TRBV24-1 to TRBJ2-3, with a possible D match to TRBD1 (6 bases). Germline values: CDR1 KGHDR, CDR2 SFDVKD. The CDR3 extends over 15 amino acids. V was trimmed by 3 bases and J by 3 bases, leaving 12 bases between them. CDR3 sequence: CATSDTSTGTDTQYF. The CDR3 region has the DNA TGTGCCACCAGTGATACATCTACAGGGACAGATACGCAGTATTTT.

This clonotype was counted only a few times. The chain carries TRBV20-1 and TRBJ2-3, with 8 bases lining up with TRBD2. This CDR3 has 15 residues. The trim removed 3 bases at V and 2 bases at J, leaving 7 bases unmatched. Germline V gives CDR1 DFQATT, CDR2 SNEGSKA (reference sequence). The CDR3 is CSASYGRGATDTQYF. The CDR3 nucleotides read TGCAGTGCTAGTTACGGGCGGGGGGCCACAGATACGCAGTATTTT.

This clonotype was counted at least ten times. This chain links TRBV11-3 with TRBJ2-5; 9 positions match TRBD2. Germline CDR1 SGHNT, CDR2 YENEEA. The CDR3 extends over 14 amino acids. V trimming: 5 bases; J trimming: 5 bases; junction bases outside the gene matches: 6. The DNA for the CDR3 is TGTGCCAGCAGCCCGCGGGGGGGCCGCGAGACCCAGTACTTC. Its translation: CASSPRGGRETQYF.

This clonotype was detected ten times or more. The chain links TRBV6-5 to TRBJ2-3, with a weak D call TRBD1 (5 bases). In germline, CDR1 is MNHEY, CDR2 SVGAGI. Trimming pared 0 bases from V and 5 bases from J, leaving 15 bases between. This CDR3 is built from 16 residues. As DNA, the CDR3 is TGTGCCAGCAGTTACTCGACTGGGGCAGGCAGAGATACGCAGTATTTT. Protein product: CASSYSTGAGRDTQYF.

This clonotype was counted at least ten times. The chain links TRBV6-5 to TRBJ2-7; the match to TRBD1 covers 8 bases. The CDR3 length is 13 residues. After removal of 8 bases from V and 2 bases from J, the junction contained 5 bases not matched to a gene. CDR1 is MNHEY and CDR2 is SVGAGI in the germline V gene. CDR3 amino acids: CASRRTGTYEQYV. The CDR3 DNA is TGTGCCAGCCGGAGGACAGGGACCTACGAGCAGTACGTC.

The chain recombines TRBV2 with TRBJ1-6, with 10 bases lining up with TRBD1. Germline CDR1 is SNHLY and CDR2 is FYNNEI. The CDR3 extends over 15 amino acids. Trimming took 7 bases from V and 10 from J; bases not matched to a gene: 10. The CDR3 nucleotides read TGTGCCAGCACAACTAGGGACAGGGGCGACTCACCCCTCCACTTT. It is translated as CASTTRDRGDSPLHF.

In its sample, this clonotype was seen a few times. CDR3 in DNA: TGTGCCAGCAGCCCCCGGGCGACGGGGGTTAGCACAGATACGCAGTATTTT. It yields the protein CASSPRATGVSTDTQYF. The J gene is TRBJ2-3, the V gene TRBV4-2; a possible D gene is TRBD2 (6 bases). V was trimmed by 4 bases and J by 0 bases, leaving 17 bases between them. This CDR3 spans 17 amino acids. In germline, CDR1 is LGHNA, CDR2 YNFKEQ.

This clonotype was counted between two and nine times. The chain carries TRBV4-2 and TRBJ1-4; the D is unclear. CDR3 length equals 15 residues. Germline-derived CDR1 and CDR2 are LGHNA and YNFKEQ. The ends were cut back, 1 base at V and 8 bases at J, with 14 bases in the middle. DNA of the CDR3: TGTGCCAGCAGCCAAGTAGCCTCGTTGGGGGAAAAACTGTTTTTT. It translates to CASSQVASLGEKLFF.

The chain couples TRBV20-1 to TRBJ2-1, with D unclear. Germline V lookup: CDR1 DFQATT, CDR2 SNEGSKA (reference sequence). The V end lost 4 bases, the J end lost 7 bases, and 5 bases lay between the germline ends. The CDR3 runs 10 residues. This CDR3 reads CSATGNEQFF. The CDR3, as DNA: TGCAGTGCTACCGGGAATGAGCAGTTCTTC.

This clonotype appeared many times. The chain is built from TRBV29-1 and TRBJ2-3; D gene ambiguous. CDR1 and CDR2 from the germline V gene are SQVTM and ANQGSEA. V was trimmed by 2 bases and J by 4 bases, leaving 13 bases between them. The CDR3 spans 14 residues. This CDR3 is CSVEQPPPADTQYF. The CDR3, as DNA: TGCAGCGTTGAACAGCCCCCCCCCGCAGATACGCAGTATTTT.

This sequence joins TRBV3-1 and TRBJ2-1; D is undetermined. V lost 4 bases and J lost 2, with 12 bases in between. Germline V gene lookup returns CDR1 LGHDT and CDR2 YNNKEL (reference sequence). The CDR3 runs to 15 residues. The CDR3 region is CASSRDPSAYNEQFF. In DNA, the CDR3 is TGTGCCAGCAGCCGCGACCCCTCCGCCTACAATGAGCAGTTCTTC.